These 6 T cell receptor beta chains were sequenced from one sample in a study of blood T cell repertoires in COVID-19. Assay: immunoSEQ multiplex PCR; the TCRdb copy retains only in-frame clones and omits some. The sample includes roughly 250,000 clones, 85% to 95% of them seen just once. Sample: PBMCs or T cells enriched from blood (not recorded which). Receptors were obtained from a woman under 30 who had recovered from COVID-19.

The chain joins TRBV20-1 to TRBJ2-5; TRBD2 is a possible D gene (6 bases). Germline CDR1 DFQATT, CDR2 SNEGSKA (reference sequence). This CDR3 contains 13 residues. V was cut by 3 bases and J by 1 base, with 9 bases left in between. The CDR3 region is CSASPGAQETQYF. The CDR3, as DNA: TGCAGTGCTAGTCCGGGAGCCCAAGAGACCCAGTACTTC.

Points on this clone: At one boundary the junction diverges from the germline segment, which might be a read error. The chain combines TRBV6-5 with TRBJ2-7, with 10 bases lining up with TRBD2. The CDR3 loop spans 15 amino acids. Per the germline V gene, CDR1 is MNHEY and CDR2 is SVGAGI. The CDR3 DNA follows: TGTGCCAGCAGCGGGAGCGGGGGGGCCTCCCACGAGCAGTACTTC. It translates to CASSGSGGASHEQYF.

This rearrangement joins TRBV9 to TRBJ1-2; a possible D gene is TRBD1 (5 bases). The length of the CDR3 is 17 residues. The germline gives CDR1 SGDLS, CDR2 YYNGEE. The V gene lost 3 bases and the J gene lost 4 bases, with 22 bases spanning the gap. DNA for the CDR3: TGTGCCAGCAGCGCACAAATAGATCCGGCGGGGGGCTATGGCTACACCTTC. Its protein is CASSAQIDPAGGYGYTF.

V gene TRBV7-9 combines with J gene TRBJ1-2, with a possible D match to TRBD1 (5 bases). The germline V and J ends were trimmed by 5 bases and 8 bases, with 18 bases remaining between them. From germline, CDR1 is SEHNR and CDR2 FQNEAQ (reference sequence). CDR3 size: 14 residues. Here the CDR3 DNA reads TGTGCCAGCAGCGCAATGCCAGGGTGGCACGGCTACACCTTC. Residues: CASSAMPGWHGYTF.

The chain couples TRBV4-1 to TRBJ1-1; TRBD1 agrees at 7 bases. V dropped 1 base and J dropped 10; count of bases not matched to a gene: 15. CDR3 size: 16 residues. Germline loops: CDR1 MGHRA, CDR2 YSYEKL. In DNA, the CDR3 is TGCGCCAGCAGCCAAGCGATAATCAGGGGGACTAGCTTAGCTTTCTTT. It translates to CASSQAIIRGTSLAFF.

The V call is TRBV4-3, the J call TRBJ2-7, with TRBD2 identical over 7 bases. Per the germline V gene, CDR1 is LGHNA and CDR2 is YSLEER. The CDR3 contains 17 residues. The J segment lost 3 bases and the V segment lost 0 bases, leaving 11 bases of the junction unmatched. The DNA for the CDR3 is TGCGCCAGCAGCCAAGATGGAGCGGCTAGCGGATACTACGAGCAGTACTTC. Translation gives CASSQDGAASGYYEQYF.